The clone carrying this T cell receptor beta chain was counted between two and nine times. Antigen: not known. What was amplified from RNA transcripts were TCR beta CDR3 regions. The HTBI primer set served for first-round RT-PCR of the TCR CDR3. TCRdb fed the multiplex PCR reads into MiXCR, producing one record per CDR3 protein. The profile shows fewer than 450,000 distinct CDR3 sequences, about 18% of them singletons. The CDR3 runs to 16 residues. The germline V gene encodes CDR1 SGHRS and CDR2 YFSETQ. Trimming took off 0 bases at V and 0 bases at J, with 7 bases between the two ends. The sample originates from a study of T cells in Graves' hyperthyroidism and ophthalmopathy. The overall study: Peripheral blood specimens were obtained at initial diagnosis, prior to any treatment. Study-wide findings and caveats: Most thyroid-expanded clonotypes above 0.001 were also found in blood.

The sequenced material came from blood. The chain carries TRBV5-1 and TRBJ2-6; D is perhaps TRBD2 (6 bases). This receptor was taken from a woman between 25 and 40 years old with Graves' hyperthyroidism that later progressed to Graves' ophthalmopathy. The CDR3 DNA is TGCGCCAGCAGCTTGGCCGGGAGCTCTGGGGCCAACGTCCTGACTTTC. This sequence encodes CASSLAGSSGANVLTF.